This T cell receptor beta chain was profiled in a study of cytomegalovirus exposure and HLA in healthy donors. Study outcomes and limitations: Among TCR beta chains, those listed as cytomegalovirus-associated numbered some 160.

Trimming cost V 4 bases and J 7 bases, with 11 bases left between them. CDR1 and CDR2 from the germline V gene are MNHNS and SASEGT. This CDR3 contains 14 residues. Details on this clone: Antigen unknown.

In the PCR, 60 Vbeta and 13 Jbeta primers were used. Only in-frame clones appear in the TCRdb table, and some are missing; sequencing was by immunoSEQ multiplex PCR. The table records some 130,000 clones, 60% to 80% of them present only once. Sequenced input: PBMCs. The chain combines TRBV6-1 with TRBJ1-6; tentatively, D is TRBD1 (5 bases). The clonotype originates from a man in his forties or fifties in good health and CMV-seropositive. Here the CDR3 reads CASSVDNRNSPLHF. As DNA, the CDR3 is TGTGCCAGCAGTGTTGACAACAGGAATTCACCCCTCCACTTT.